The next 17 T cell receptor beta chains were all read from a single sample in a study of cytomegalovirus exposure and HLA in healthy donors. Primers included in the PCR were 60 Vbeta and 13 Jbeta primers. Libraries were prepared by immunoSEQ multiplex PCR; TCRdb keeps only in-frame clonotypes and omits some of them. This table holds about 160,000 clones, over 60% found once. Sequences were obtained from PBMCs. The receptors originated from a woman in her 30s in good health and CMV-seronegative.

The gene calls are TRBV7-3 and TRBJ2-1; 9 positions agree with TRBD2. The V segment lost 5 bases and the J segment 2 bases; nucleotides outside the gene matches: 7. The CDR3 has 16 residues. Germline assignment: CDR1 SGHTA and CDR2 FQGTGA. The CDR3 nucleotides read TGTGCCAGCAGCCGTACTAGCGGGCATCCCTACAATGAGCAGTTCTTC. Translated: CASSRTSGHPYNEQFF.

The chain has TRBV25-1 and TRBJ2-7; D might be TRBD2 (6 bases). V gave up 3 bases and J gave up 2 bases, with 8 bases separating them. CDR1 is MGHDK, CDR2 SYGVNS, per germline. This CDR3 comprises 13 residues. The CDR3 sequence is CASSEGGPYEQYF. CDR3 in DNA: TGTGCCAGCAGTGAGGGAGGACCCTACGAGCAGTACTTC.

This clone was detected a few times. The V and J genes are TRBV7-9 and TRBJ1-1; 9 bases fit TRBD1. Unmatched junction bases numbered 5, after V lost 5 bases and J lost 7 bases. The CDR3 totals 13 residues. Germline-derived CDR1 and CDR2 are SEHNR and FQNEAQ (reference sequence). The CDR3 here is CASSTRDRDEAFF. In DNA, the CDR3 is TGTGCCAGCAGCACGCGGGACAGGGATGAAGCTTTCTTT.

J is TRBJ1-2 and V is TRBV29-1; D is perhaps TRBD1 (5 bases). Germline CDR1 SQVTM, CDR2 ANQGSEA. Deletions cut 4 bases from V and 6 bases from J, with 18 bases between. The CDR3 runs 14 residues. In DNA, the CDR3 is TGCAGCGTTGCGGCATTGACAGAGCTTAATGGCTACACCTTC. Translated, it gives CSVAALTELNGYTF.

This chain links TRBV28 with TRBJ1-3; D might be TRBD1 (6 bases). The CDR3 loop spans 17 amino acids. V was cut by 6 bases and J by 0 bases, with 18 bases left in between. Germline V gene lookup returns CDR1 MDHEN and CDR2 SYDVKM. Here the CDR3 reads CASSPRTERFSGNTIYF. The DNA for the CDR3 is TGTGCCAGCAGCCCAAGGACAGAGAGATTCTCTGGAAACACCATATATTTT. The full variable domain, in which reference TRBV28 and TRBJ1-3 provide the parts outside the CDR3, is DVKVTQSSRYLVKRTGEKVFLECVQDMDHENMFWYRQDPGLGLRLIYFSYDVKMKEKGDIPEGYSVSREKKERFSLILESASTNQTSMYLCASSPRTERFSGNTIYFGEGSWLTVV.

The chain combines TRBV7-9 with TRBJ1-1; possible D gene TRBD1, 5 bases. The germline CDR1 and CDR2 sequences are SEHNR and FQNEAQ (reference sequence). V gave up 2 bases and J gave up 1 base, with 11 bases separating them. This CDR3 is 15 amino acids long. This chain's CDR3 is CASSLSGGGNTEAFF. CDR3 nucleotide sequence: TGTGCCAGCAGCTTAAGTGGGGGGGGGAACACTGAAGCTTTCTTT.

The V gene is TRBV6-1, the J gene TRBJ2-5; 13 bases fit TRBD2. V was clipped by 4 bases and J by 0 bases; unmatched bases: 5. Germline assignment: CDR1 MNHNS and CDR2 SASEGT. This CDR3 is 17 amino acids long. The CDR3 DNA reads TGTGCCAGCAGTGGACTAGCGGGGGGCCTGTACCAAGAGACCCAGTACTTC. This translates into CASSGLAGGLYQETQYF.

CDR3 in DNA: TGTGCCAGCAGCTTAAAGTGGACAGAAAGCACAGATACGCAGTATTTT. It specifies CASSLKWTESTDTQYF. The genes are TRBV7-3 and TRBJ2-3, with D possibly being TRBD1 (6 bases). V shed 1 base and J shed 0 bases, with 11 bases lying between them. Per the germline V gene, CDR1 is SGHTA and CDR2 is FQGTGA. CDR3 length equals 16 residues.

The chain links TRBV11-2 to TRBJ2-3; 11 bases are a match to TRBD2. J lost 5 bases, V lost 5 bases, and 3 bases had no gene match. The CDR3 is 14 residues long. Germline CDR1 is SGHAT and CDR2 is FQNNGV. DNA for the CDR3: TGTGCCAGCAGCCCCGGACTAGCGGGAGATACGCAGTATTTT. It codes for CASSPGLAGDTQYF.

This chain joins TRBV7-2 and TRBJ2-5; maybe TRBD1 (5 bases). The CDR3 has 11 amino acids. From germline, CDR1 is SGHTA and CDR2 FQGNSA. V dropped 3 bases and J dropped 9 bases, with 8 bases sitting between them. CDR3 in amino acids: CASSFGHPQYF. Written as DNA, the CDR3 is TGTGCCAGCAGCTTCGGACACCCCCAGTACTTC.

The gene calls are TRBV25-1 and TRBJ2-5; D perhaps matches TRBD1 (6 bases). Matching the DNA end better, TRBJ2-7 makes the J call doubtful. Germline assignment: CDR1 MGHDK and CDR2 SYGVNS. This CDR3 contains 12 residues. In DNA form, the CDR3 reads TGTGCCTGTCGACAGGACTCCTACGAGCAGTACTTC. Protein: CACRQDSYEQYF.

The rearrangement links TRBV11-2 to TRBJ2-5, with D possibly matching TRBD1 (5 bases). Trimming pared 4 bases from V and 2 bases from J, leaving 8 bases between. The CDR3 consists of 13 residues. The germline V gene has CDR1 SGHAT and CDR2 FQNNGV. The CDR3 protein is CASSSDIQETQYF. In DNA form, the CDR3 reads TGTGCCAGCAGCTCGGACATACAAGAGACCCAGTACTTC.

The sample holds a few counts of this clone. J is TRBJ1-6 and V is TRBV6-5; D is undetermined. Trimming pared 0 bases from V and 4 bases from J, leaving 7 bases between. Germline loops: CDR1 MNHEY, CDR2 SVGAGI. CDR3 length equals 15 residues. The CDR3 coding sequence is TGTGCCAGCAGTTACTCTTCGTCTTATAATTCACCCCTCCACTTT. Its protein is CASSYSSSYNSPLHF.

V and J are TRBV7-9 and TRBJ2-7, with TRBD1 identical over 11 bases. Germline-derived CDR1 and CDR2 are SEHNR and FQNEAQ (reference sequence). This CDR3 spans 14 amino acids. After removal of 5 bases from V and 5 bases from J, the junction contained 5 bases not matched to a gene. The CDR3 coding sequence is TGTGCCAGCAGCAGCTGGACAGGGGGCGACGAGCAGTACTTC. Translation: CASSSWTGGDEQYF. Complete variable domain (other parts from reference TRBV7-9 and TRBJ2-7): DTGVSQNPRHKITKRGQNVTFRCDPISEHNRLYWYRQTLGQGPEFLTYFQNEAQLEKSRLLSDRFSAERPKGSFSTLEIQRTEQGDSAMYLCASSSWTGGDEQYFGPGTRLTVT.

This rearrangement joins TRBV28 to TRBJ2-7; tentative D call: TRBD2 (6 bases). The CDR3 is 15 residues long. V was shortened by 5 bases and J by 5 bases, with 19 bases between the two germline ends. Looked up from germline, CDR1 is MDHEN and CDR2 is SYDVKM. The chain's CDR3 is CASSTPGRRGDEQYF. The CDR3 nucleotides are TGTGCCAGCAGTACCCCAGGGAGGCGCGGAGACGAGCAGTACTTC. The full variable domain, rest sourced from reference TRBV28 and TRBJ2-7, is DVKVTQSSRYLVKRTGEKVFLECVQDMDHENMFWYRQDPGLGLRLIYFSYDVKMKEKGDIPEGYSVSREKKERFSLILESASTNQTSMYLCASSTPGRRGDEQYFGPGTRLTVT.

This clone appeared once. This sequence joins TRBV13 and TRBJ1-2; D is perhaps TRBD1 (5 bases). This CDR3 has 15 residues. The V gene's germline CDR1 is PRHDT and CDR2 FYEKMQ (reference sequence). The V end was cut by 7 bases, the J end by 3 bases, with 18 bases between. Here the CDR3 reads CASIQWGVLDYGYTF. CDR3 sequence (DNA): TGTGCCAGCATACAATGGGGGGTTCTCGACTATGGCTACACCTTC.

DNA for the CDR3: TGTGCCAGCAGTGTAAGCCCGTACCAAGAGACCCAGTACTTC. Protein sequence: CASSVSPYQETQYF. The chain is built from TRBV2 and TRBJ2-5; D is undetermined. This CDR3 contains 14 residues. The germline V gene has CDR1 SNHLY and CDR2 FYNNEI. The germline V and J ends were trimmed by 4 bases and 0 bases, with 9 bases remaining between them.